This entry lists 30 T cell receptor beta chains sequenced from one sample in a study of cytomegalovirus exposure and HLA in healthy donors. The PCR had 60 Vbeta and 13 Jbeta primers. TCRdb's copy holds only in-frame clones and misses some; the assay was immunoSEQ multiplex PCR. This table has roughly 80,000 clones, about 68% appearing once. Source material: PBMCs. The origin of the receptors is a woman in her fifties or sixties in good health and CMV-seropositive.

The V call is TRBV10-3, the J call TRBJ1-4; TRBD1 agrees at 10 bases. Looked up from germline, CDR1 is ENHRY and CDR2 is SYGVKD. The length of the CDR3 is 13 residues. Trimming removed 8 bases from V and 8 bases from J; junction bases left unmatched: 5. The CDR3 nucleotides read TGTGCCATCTCCGGGACAGGGGAGGAAAAACTGTTTTTT. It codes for CAISGTGEEKLFF.

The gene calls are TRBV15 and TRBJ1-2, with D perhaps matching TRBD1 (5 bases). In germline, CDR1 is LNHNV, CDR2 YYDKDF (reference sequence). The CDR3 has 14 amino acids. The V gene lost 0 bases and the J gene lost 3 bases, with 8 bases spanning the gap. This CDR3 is CATSRDTTDYGYTF. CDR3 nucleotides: TGTGCCACCAGCAGAGACACGACAGACTATGGCTACACCTTC.

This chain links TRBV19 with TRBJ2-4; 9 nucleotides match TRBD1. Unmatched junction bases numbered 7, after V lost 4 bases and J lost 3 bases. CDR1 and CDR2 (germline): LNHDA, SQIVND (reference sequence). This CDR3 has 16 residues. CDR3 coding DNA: TGTGCCAGTAGTACCGGGACAGGGATGGTCAAAAACATTCAGTACTTC. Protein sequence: CASSTGTGMVKNIQYF.

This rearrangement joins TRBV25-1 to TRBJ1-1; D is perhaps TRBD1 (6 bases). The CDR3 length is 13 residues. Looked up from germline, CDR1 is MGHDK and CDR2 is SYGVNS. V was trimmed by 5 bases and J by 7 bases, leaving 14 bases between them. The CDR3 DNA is TGTGCCAGCAGTTCAACAGGGAGAGGTGAAGCTTTCTTT. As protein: CASSSTGRGEAFF. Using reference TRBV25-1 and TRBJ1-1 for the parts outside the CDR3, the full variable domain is EADIYQTPRYLVIGTGKKITLECSQTMGHDKMYWYQQDPGMELHLIHYSYGVNSTEKGDLSSESTVSRIRTEHFPLTLESARPSHTSQYLCASSSTGRGEAFFGQGTRLTVV.

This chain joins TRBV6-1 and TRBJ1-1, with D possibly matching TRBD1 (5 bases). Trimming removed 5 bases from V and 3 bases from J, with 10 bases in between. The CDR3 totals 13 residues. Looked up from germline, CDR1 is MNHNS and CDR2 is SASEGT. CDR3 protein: CASSFGHYTEAFF. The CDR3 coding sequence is TGTGCCAGCAGTTTCGGACACTACACTGAAGCTTTCTTT.

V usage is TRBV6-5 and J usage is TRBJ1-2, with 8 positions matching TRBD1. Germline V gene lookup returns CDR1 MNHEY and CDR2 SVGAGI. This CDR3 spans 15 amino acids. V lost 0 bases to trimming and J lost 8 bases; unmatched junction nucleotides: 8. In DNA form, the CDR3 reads TGTGCCAGCAGTTACTCGGCCAGGGGGCGTCGAGGCTACACCTTC. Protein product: CASSYSARGRRGYTF.

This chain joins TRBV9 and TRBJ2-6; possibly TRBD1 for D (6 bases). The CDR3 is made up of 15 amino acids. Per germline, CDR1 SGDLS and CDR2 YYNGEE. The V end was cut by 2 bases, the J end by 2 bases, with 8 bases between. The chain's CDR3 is CASSVYRAGANVLTF. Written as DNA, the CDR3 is TGTGCCAGCAGCGTTTACAGGGCTGGGGCCAACGTCCTGACTTTC.

The DNA of the CDR3 is TGCGCCAGCAGCTTGTCCAGTCAGGGGTACTATGGCTACACCTTC. Protein sequence: CASSLSSQGYYGYTF. The V call is TRBV5-1, the J call TRBJ1-2, with D tentatively TRBD1 (6 bases). Germline V gives CDR1 SGHRS, CDR2 YFSETQ. V was shortened by 1 base and J by 3 bases, with 13 bases between the two germline ends. This CDR3 has 15 amino acids.

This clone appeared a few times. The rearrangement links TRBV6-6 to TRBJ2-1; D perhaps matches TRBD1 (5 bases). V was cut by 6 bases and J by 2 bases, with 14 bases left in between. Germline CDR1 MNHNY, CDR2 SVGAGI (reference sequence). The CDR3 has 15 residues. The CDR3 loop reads CASRISQVAYNEQFF. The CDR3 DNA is TGTGCCAGCAGGATATCACAGGTGGCCTACAATGAGCAGTTCTTC.

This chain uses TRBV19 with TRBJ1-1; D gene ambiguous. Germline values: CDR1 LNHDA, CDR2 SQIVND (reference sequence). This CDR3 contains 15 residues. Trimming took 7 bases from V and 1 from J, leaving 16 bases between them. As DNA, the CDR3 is TGTGCCAGTACCCTTCTACCAGCGACGAACACTGAAGCTTTCTTT. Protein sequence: CASTLLPATNTEAFF. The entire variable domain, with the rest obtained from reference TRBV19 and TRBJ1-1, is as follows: DGGITQSPKYLFRKEGQNVTLSCEQNLNHDAMYWYRQDPGQGLRLIYYSQIVNDFQKGDIAEGYSVSREKKESFPLTVTSAQKNPTAFYLCASTLLPATNTEAFFGQGTRLTVV.

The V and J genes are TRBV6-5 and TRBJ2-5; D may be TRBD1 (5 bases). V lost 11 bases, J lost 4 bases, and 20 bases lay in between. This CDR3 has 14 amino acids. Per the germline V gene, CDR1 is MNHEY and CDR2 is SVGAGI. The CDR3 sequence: CAGNPGNRGETQYF. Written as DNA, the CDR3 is TGTGCCGGAAACCCAGGGAATCGAGGAGAGACCCAGTACTTC.

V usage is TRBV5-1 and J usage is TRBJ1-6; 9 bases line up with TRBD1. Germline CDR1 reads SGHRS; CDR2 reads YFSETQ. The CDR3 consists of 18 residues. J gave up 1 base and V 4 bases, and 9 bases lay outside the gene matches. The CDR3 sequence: CASSGGTGSRSYNSPLHF. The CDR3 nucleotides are TGCGCCAGCAGCGGAGGGACAGGGAGTAGATCCTATAATTCACCCCTCCACTTT.

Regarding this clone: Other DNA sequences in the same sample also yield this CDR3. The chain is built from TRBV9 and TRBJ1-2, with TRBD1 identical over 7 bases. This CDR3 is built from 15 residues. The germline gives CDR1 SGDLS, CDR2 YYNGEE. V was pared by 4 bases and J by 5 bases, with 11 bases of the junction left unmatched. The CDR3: CASSPGTDIGYGYTF. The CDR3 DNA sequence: TGTGCCAGCAGCCCTGGGACAGACATAGGGTATGGCTACACCTTC.

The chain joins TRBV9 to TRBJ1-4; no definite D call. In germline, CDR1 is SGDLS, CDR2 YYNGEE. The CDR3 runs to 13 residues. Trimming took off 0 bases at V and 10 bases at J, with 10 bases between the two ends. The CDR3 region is CASSVAPVGKLFF. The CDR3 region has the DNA TGTGCCAGCAGCGTAGCTCCGGTCGGAAAACTGTTTTTT.

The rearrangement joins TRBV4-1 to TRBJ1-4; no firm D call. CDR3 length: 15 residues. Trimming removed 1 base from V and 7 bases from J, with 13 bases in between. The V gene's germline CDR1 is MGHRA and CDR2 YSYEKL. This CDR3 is CASSQVRRLSEKLFF. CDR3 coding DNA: TGCGCCAGCAGCCAAGTACGTCGGTTGAGTGAAAAACTGTTTTTT.

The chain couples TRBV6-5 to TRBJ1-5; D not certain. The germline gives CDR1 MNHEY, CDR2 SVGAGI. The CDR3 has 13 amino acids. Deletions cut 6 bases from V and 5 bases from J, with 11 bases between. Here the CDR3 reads CASRQQSYQPQHF. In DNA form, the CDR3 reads TGTGCCAGCAGACAACAGAGCTATCAGCCCCAGCATTTT.

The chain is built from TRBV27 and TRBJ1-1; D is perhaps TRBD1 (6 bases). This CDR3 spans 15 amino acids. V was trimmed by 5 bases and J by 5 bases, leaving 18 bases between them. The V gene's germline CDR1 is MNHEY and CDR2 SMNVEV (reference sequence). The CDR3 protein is CASSLNRVSATEAFF. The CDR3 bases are TGTGCCAGCAGTCTCAACAGGGTCTCTGCTACTGAAGCTTTCTTT.

The CDR3 bases are TGCAGCGTTGGAGGGAAAGTGGACACCGGGGAGCTGTTTTTT. This sequence encodes CSVGGKVDTGELFF. This chain joins TRBV29-1 and TRBJ2-2; perhaps TRBD2 as D (5 bases). The V gene's germline CDR1 is SQVTM and CDR2 ANQGSEA. The CDR3 runs 14 residues. Deletions cut 4 bases from V and 3 bases from J, with 12 bases between.

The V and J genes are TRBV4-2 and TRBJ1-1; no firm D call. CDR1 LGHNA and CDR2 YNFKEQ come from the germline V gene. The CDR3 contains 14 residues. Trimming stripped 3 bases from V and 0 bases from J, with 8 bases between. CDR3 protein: CASSQGVVNTEAFF. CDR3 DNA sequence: TGTGCCAGCAGCCAGGGAGTAGTGAACACTGAAGCTTTCTTT.

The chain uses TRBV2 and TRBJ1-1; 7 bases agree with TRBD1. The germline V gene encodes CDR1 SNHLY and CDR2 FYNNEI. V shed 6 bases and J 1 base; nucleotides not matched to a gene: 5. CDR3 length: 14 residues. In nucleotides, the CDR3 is TGTGCCAGCAGGGAACAGGGGTCGAACACTGAAGCTTTCTTT. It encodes CASREQGSNTEAFF. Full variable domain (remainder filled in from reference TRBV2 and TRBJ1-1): EPEVTQTPSHQVTQMGQEVILRCVPISNHLYFYWYRQILGQKVEFLVSFYNNEISEKSEIFDDQFSVERPDGSNFTLKIRSTKLEDSAMYFCASREQGSNTEAFFGQGTRLTVV.

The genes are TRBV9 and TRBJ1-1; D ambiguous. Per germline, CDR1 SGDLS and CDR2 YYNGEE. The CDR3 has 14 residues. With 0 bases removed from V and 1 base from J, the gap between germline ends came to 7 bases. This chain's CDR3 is CASSVGSENTEAFF. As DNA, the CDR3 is TGTGCCAGCAGCGTAGGCAGCGAGAACACTGAAGCTTTCTTT.

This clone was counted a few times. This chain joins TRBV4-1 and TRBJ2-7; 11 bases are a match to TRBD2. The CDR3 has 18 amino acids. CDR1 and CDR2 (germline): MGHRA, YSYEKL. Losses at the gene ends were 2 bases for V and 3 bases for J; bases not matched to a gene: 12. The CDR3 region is CASSQSSSSGGIHYEQYF. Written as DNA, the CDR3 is TGCGCCAGCAGCCAAAGTTCGTCTAGCGGGGGGATACACTACGAGCAGTACTTC.

CDR3 in amino acids: CASSPFSGGAGTQYF. As DNA, the CDR3 is TGTGCCAGCAGTCCCTTTAGCGGGGGGGCAGGTACGCAGTATTTT. V is TRBV2 and J is TRBJ2-3; 11 bases map to TRBD2. The CDR3 runs 15 residues. Per the germline V gene, CDR1 is SNHLY and CDR2 is FYNNEI. V dropped 5 bases and J dropped 8; count of bases not matched to a gene: 9.

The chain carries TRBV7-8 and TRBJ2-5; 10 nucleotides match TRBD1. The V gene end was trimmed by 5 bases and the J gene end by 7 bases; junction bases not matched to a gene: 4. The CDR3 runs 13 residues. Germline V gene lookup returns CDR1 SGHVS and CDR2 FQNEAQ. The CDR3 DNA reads TGTGCCAGCAGCCAGGGACAGGGGTTGACCCAGTACTTC. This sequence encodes CASSQGQGLTQYF.

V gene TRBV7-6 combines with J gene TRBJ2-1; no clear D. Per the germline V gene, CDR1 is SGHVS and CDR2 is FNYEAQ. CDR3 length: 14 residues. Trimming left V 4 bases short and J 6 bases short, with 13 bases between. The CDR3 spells CASSSQGGFNEQFF. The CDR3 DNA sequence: TGTGCCAGCAGCTCCCAAGGCGGTTTCAATGAGCAGTTCTTC.

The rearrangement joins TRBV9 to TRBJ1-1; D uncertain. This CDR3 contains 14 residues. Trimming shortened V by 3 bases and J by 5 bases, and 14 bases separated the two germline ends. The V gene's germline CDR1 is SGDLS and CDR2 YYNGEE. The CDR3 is CASSERDFDTEAFF. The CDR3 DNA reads TGTGCCAGCAGCGAGCGGGATTTCGATACTGAAGCTTTCTTT.

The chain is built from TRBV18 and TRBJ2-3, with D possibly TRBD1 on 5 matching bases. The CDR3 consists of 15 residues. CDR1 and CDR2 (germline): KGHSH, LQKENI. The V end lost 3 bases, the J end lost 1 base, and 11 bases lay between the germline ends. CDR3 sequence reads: CASSPLGARTDTQYF. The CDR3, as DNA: TGTGCCAGCTCACCCCTTGGGGCCCGCACAGATACGCAGTATTTT.

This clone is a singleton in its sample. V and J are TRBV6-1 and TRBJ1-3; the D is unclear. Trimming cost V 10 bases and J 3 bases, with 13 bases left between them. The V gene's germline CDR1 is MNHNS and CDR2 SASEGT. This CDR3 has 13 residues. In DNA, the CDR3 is TGTGCCATCAGCTCCTACGATGGAAACACCATATATTTT. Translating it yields CAISSYDGNTIYF.

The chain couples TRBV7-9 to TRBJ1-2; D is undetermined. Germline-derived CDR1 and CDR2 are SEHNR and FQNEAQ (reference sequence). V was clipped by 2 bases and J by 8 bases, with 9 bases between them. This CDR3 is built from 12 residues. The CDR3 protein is CASSLTTGGYTF. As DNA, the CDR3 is TGTGCCAGCAGCTTAACTACGGGAGGCTACACCTTC.

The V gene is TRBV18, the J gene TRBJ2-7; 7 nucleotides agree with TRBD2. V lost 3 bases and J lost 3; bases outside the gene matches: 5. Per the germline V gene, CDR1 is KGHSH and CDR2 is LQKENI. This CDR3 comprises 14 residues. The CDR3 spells CASSPRGVDYEQYF. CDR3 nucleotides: TGTGCCAGCTCACCTCGGGGGGTGGACTACGAGCAGTACTTC.